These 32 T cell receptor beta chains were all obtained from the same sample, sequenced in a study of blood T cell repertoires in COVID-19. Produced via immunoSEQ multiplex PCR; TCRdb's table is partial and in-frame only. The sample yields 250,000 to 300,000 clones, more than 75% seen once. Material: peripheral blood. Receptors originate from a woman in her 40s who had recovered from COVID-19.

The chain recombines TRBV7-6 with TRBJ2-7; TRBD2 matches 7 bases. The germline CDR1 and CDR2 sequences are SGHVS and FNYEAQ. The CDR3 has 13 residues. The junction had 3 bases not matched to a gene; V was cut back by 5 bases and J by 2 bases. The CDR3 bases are TGTGCCAGCAGCCCAGGGAGGGCCTACGAGCAGTACTTC. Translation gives CASSPGRAYEQYF. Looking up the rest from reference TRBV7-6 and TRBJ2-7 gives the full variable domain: GAGVSQSPRYKVTKRGQDVALRCDPISGHVSLYWYRQALGQGPEFLTYFNYEAQQDKSGLPNDRFSAERPEGSISTLTIQRTEQRDSAMYRCASSPGRAYEQYFGPGTRLTVT.

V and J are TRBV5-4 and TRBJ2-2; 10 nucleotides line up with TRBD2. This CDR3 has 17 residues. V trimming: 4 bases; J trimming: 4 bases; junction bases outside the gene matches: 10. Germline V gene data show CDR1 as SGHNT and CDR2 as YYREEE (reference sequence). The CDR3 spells CASSTLGAGGPTGELFF. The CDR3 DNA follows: TGTGCCAGCAGCACCCTGGGAGCGGGAGGGCCCACCGGGGAGCTGTTTTTT.

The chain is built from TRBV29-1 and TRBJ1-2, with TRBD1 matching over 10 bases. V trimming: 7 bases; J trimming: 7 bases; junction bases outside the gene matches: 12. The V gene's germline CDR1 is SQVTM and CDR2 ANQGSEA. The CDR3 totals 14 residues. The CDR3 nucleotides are TGCAGCGCCGTCCGGGACAGGGGACCCGCTGGCTACACCTTC. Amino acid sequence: CSAVRDRGPAGYTF.

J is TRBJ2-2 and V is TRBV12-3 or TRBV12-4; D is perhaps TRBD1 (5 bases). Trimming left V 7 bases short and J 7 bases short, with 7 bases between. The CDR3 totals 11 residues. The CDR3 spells CASTQGGELFF. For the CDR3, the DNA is TGTGCCAGCACCCAGGGCGGGGAGCTGTTTTTT.

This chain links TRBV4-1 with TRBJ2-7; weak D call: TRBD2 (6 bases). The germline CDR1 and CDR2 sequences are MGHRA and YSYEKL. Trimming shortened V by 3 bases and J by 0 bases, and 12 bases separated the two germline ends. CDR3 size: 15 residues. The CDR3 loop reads CASSQGRDGSYEQYF. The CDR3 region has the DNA TGCGCCAGCAGCCAGGGGCGGGACGGCTCCTACGAGCAGTACTTC.

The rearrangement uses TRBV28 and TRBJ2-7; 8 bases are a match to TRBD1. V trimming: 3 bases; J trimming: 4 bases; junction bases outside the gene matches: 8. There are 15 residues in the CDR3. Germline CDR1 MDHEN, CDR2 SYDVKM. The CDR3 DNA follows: TGTGCCAGCAGTTTCCCCGGACAGGGTCGGTACGAGCAGTACTTC. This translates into CASSFPGQGRYEQYF.

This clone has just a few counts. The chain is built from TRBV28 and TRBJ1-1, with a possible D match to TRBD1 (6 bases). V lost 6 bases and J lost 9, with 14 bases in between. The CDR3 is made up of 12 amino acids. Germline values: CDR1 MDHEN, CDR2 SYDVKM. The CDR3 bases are TGTGCCAGCAGCCCCAACAGGGTGAAAGCTTTCTTT. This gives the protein CASSPNRVKAFF.

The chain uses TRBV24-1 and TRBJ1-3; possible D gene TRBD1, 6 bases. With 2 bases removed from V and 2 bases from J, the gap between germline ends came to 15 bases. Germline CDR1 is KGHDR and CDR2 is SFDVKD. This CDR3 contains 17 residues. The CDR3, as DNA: TGTGCCACCAGTGATTCTGGGGGGGGCGCAACTGGAAACACCATATATTTT. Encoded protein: CATSDSGGGATGNTIYF.

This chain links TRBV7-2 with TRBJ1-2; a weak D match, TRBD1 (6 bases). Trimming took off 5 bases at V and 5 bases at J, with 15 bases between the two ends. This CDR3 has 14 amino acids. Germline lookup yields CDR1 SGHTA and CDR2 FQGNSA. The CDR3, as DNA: TGTGCCAGCAGCAGGCTGGGGGCAGGGTATGGCTACACCTTC. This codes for CASSRLGAGYGYTF.

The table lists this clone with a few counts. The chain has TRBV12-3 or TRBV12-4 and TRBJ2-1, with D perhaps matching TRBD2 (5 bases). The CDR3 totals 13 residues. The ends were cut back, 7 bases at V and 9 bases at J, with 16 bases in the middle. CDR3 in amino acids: CASTILGSVEQFF. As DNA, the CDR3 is TGTGCCAGCACCATACTAGGTTCTGTTGAGCAGTTCTTC.

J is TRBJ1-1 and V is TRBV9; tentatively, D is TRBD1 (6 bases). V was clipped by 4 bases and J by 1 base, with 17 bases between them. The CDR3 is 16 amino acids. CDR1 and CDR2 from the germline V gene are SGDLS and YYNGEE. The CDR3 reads CASSYLQGAANTEAFF. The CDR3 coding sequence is TGTGCCAGCAGCTACCTACAGGGAGCGGCGAACACTGAAGCTTTCTTT.

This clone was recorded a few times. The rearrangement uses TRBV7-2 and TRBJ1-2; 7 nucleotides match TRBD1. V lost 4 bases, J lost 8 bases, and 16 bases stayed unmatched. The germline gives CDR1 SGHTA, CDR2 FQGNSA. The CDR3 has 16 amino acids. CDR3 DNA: TGTGCCAGCAGCTCTTACATCCTACAGGGGAAGGAAGGCTACACCTTC. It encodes CASSSYILQGKEGYTF. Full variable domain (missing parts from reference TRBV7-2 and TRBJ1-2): GAGVSQSPSNKVTEKGKDVELRCDPISGHTALYWYRQSLGQGLEFLIYFQGNSAPDKSGLPSDRFSAERTGGSVSTLTIQRTQQEDSAVYLCASSSYILQGKEGYTFGSGTRLTVV.

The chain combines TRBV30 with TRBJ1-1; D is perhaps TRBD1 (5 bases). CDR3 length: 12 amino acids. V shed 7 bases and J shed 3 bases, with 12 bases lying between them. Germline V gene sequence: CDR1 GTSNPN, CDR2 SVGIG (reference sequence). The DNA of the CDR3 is TGTGCCTCCGGGGGAGTGGACACTGAAGCTTTCTTT. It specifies CASGGVDTEAFF.

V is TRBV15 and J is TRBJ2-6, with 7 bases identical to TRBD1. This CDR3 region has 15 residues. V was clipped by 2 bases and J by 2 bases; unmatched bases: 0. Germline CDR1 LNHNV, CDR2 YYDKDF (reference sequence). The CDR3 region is CATSRTGAGANVLTF. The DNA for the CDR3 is TGTGCCACCAGCAGAACAGGGGCTGGGGCCAACGTCCTGACTTTC.

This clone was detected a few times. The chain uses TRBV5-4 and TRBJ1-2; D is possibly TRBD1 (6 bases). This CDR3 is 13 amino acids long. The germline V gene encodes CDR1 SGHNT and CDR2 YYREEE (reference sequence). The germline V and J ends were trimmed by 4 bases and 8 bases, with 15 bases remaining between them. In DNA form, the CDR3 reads TGTGCCAGCAGCCCCGGACAGTTACCAGGCTACACCTTC. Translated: CASSPGQLPGYTF.

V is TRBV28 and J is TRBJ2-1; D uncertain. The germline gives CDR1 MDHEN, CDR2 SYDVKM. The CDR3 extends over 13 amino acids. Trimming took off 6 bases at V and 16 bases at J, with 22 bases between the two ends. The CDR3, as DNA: TGTGCCAGCAGGACACAGTCACCCCTCGTACTTTTCTTC. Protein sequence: CASRTQSPLVLFF.

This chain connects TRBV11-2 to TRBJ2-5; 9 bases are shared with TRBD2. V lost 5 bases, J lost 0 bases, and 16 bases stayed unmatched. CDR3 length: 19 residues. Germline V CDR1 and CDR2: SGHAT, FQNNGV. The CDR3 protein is CASSLPVGGRGKYQETQYF. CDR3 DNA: TGTGCCAGCAGCCTTCCAGTTGGCGGGAGGGGCAAGTACCAAGAGACCCAGTACTTC.

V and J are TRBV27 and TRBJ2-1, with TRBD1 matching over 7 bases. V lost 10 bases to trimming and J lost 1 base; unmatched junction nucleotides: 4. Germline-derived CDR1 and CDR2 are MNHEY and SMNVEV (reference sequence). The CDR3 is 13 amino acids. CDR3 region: CATTTGSYNEQFF. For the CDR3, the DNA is TGTGCCACTACGACAGGGTCCTACAATGAGCAGTTCTTC.

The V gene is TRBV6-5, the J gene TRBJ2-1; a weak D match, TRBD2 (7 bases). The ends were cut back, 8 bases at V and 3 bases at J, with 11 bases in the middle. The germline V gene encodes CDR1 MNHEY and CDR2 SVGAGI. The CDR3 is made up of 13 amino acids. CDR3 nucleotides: TGTGCCAGCGGGGGGGCCCGCTACAATGAGCAGTTCTTC. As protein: CASGGARYNEQFF.

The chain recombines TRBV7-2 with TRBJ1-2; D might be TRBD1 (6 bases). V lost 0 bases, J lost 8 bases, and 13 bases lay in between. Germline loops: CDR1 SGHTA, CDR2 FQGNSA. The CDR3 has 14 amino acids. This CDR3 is CASSLAPGGRGYTF. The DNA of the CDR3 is TGTGCCAGCAGCTTAGCTCCGGGGGGGCGAGGCTACACCTTC.

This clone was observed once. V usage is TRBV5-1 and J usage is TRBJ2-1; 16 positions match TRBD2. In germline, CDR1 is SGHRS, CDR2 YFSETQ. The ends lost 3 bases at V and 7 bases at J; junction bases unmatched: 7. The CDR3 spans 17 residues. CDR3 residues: CASSSGLAGGAGNEQFF. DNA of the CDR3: TGCGCCAGCAGCTCGGGACTAGCGGGAGGGGCGGGAAATGAGCAGTTCTTC.

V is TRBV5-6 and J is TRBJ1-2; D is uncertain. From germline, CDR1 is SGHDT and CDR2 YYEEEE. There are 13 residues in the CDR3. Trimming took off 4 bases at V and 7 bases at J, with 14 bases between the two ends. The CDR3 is CASSPRVLAGYTF. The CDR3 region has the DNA TGTGCCAGCAGCCCCCGGGTTTTGGCTGGCTACACCTTC.

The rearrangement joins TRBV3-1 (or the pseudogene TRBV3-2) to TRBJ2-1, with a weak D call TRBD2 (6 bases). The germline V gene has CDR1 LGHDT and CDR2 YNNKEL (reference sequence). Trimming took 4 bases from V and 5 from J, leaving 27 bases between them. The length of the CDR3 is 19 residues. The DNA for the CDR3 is TGTGCCAGCAGCCCCCGGGACTGGCCGGCTTGGGGGACGGACAATGAGCAGTTCTTC. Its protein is CASSPRDWPAWGTDNEQFF.

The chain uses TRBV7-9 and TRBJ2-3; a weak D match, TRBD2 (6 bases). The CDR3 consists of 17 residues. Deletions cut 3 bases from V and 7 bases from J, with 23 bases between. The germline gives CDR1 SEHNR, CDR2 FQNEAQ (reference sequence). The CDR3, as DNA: TGTGCCAGCAGCTTGCCATCGGGACCGCGGGGCGGGAATACGCAGTATTTT. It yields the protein CASSLPSGPRGGNTQYF. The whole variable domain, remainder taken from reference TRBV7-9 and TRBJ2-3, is DTGVSQNPRHKITKRGQNVTFRCDPISEHNRLYWYRQTLGQGPEFLTYFQNEAQLEKSRLLSDRFSAERPKGSFSTLEIQRTEQGDSAMYLCASSLPSGPRGGNTQYFGPGTRLTVL.

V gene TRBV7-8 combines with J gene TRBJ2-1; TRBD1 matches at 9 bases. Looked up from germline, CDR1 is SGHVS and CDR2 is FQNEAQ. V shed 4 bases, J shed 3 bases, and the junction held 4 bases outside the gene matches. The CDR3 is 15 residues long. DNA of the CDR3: TGTGCCAGCAGCTCCGGACAGGGGAACTACAATGAGCAGTTCTTC. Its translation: CASSSGQGNYNEQFF.

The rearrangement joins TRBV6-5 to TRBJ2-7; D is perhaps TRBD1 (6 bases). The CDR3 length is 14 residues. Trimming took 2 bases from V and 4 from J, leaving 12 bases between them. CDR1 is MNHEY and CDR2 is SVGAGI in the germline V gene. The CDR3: CASSYPDRGYEQYF. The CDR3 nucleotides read TGTGCCAGCAGTTACCCCGATAGGGGGTACGAGCAGTACTTC.

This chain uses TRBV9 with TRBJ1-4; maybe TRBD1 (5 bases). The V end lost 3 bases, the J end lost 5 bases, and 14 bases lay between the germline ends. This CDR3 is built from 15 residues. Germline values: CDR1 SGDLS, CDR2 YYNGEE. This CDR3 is CASSGGGAGNEKLFF. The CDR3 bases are TGTGCCAGCAGCGGAGGTGGGGCGGGGAATGAAAAACTGTTTTTT. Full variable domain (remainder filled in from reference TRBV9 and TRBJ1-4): DSGVTQTPKHLITATGQRVTLRCSPRSGDLSVYWYQQSLDQGLQFLIQYYNGEERAKGNILERFSAQQFPDLHSELNLSSLELGDSALYFCASSGGGAGNEKLFFGSGTQLSVL.

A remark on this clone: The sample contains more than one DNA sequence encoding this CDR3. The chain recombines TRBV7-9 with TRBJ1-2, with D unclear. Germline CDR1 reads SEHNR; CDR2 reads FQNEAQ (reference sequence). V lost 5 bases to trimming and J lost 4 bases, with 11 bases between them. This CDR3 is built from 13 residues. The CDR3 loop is CASSPGGAYGYTF. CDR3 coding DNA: TGTGCCAGCAGCCCCGGAGGTGCCTATGGCTACACCTTC.

CDR3 in DNA: TGTGCCACCAGTGAGATTAGTGTTGGCTACACCTTC. Translating it yields CATSEISVGYTF. The chain links TRBV24-1 to TRBJ1-2, with D uncertain. V was shortened by 4 bases and J by 7 bases, with 9 bases between the two germline ends. CDR3 length equals 12 residues. Germline V CDR1 and CDR2: KGHDR, SFDVKD.

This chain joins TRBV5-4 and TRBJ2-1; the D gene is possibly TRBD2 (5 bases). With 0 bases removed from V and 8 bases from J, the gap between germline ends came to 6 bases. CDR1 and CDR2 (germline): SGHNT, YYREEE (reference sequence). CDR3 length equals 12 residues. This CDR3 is CASSLGGDEQFF. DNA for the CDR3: TGTGCCAGCAGCTTGGGGGGAGATGAGCAGTTCTTC. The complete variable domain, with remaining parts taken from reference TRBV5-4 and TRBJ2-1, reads ETGVTQSPTHLIKTRGQQVTLRCSSQSGHNTVSWYQQALGQGPQFIFQYYREEENGRGNFPPRFSGLQFPNYSSELNVNALELDDSALYLCASSLGGDEQFFGPGTRLTVL.

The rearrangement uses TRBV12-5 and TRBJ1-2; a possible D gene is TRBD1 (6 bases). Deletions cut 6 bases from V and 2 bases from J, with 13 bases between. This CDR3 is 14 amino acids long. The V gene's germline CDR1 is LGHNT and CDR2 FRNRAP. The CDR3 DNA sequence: TGTGCTAGTGGCCCTCGGGACACAAACTATGGCTACACCTTC. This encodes CASGPRDTNYGYTF.

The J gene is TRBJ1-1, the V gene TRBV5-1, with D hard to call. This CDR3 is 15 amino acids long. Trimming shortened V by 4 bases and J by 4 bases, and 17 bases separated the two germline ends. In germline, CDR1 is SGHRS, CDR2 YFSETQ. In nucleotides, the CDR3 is TGCGCCAGCAGCCCAAACGATCCGGGAGGCACTGAAGCTTTCTTT. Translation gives CASSPNDPGGTEAFF. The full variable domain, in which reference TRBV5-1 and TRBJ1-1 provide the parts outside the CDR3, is KAGVTQTPRYLIKTRGQQVTLSCSPISGHRSVSWYQQTPGQGLQFLFEYFSETQRNKGNFPGRFSGRQFSNSRSEMNVSTLELGDSALYLCASSPNDPGGTEAFFGQGTRLTVV.